The rows below give T cell receptor beta chains drawn from one sample of a study of vaccination effects on CD4 cells after COVID-19. The protocol was immunoSEQ multiplex PCR, while the TCRdb copy is restricted to in-frame clones and leaves out a portion. In the table there are 42,000 or so clones, approximately 77% of which are singletons. The antigens these receptors bind are not known. The source was CD4+ T cells from PBMCs cultured with a peptide pool, collected before COVID-19 vaccination. Receptors were obtained from a human donor who had a prior SARS-CoV-2 infection. CDR3s leave out the opening cysteine and the closing phenylalanine or tryptophan. Fields, in order: J gene, clone size, V gene, CDR3 protein. Size is stated for part of the rows, as once, few or many counts, or as a class when the clone is expanded.

j_gene: TRBJ1-1; abundance: few; v_gene: TRBV2; CDR3aa: ASSVGTGSTEAF
j_gene: TRBJ2-5; abundance: .; v_gene: TRBV7-3; CDR3aa: ASSLRRDETQY
j_gene: TRBJ2-1; abundance: .; v_gene: TRBV9; CDR3aa: ASSPSSRGVAGGRFNEQF
j_gene: TRBJ2-3; abundance: .; v_gene: TRBV10-3; CDR3aa: AISRLKADTQY
j_gene: TRBJ2-7; abundance: .; v_gene: TRBV2; CDR3aa: ATKLGPLRKLYEQY
j_gene: TRBJ2-7; abundance: .; v_gene: TRBV7-9; CDR3aa: ASSPDRATYEQY
j_gene: TRBJ2-1; abundance: .; v_gene: TRBV9; CDR3aa: ASSVRGTRDNEQF
j_gene: TRBJ2-2; abundance: few; v_gene: TRBV7-2; CDR3aa: ASSLDGGANTGELF
j_gene: TRBJ1-1; abundance: .; v_gene: TRBV6-5; CDR3aa: ASSYSVFTEAF
j_gene: TRBJ1-5; abundance: .; v_gene: TRBV2; CDR3aa: ASHRDNQPQH